Shown below are 6 T cell receptor beta chains from a single sample sequenced in a study of T cell clones after liver transplantation. Produced via immunoSEQ multiplex PCR; TCRdb's table is partial and in-frame only. Of roughly 80,000 clones in the sample, roughly 83% are singletons; the top ten hold less than 3%. Sequenced here: CD4+ T cells from blood, sampled at the 22-month timepoint. The receptors derive from a human patient who received a liver transplant. Part of the T cell pool may stem from the graft donor.

Remarks on this clone: Other nucleotide sequences in the sample specify the same CDR3. This rearrangement joins TRBV6-1 to TRBJ2-5; D remains ambiguous. With 9 bases removed from V and 2 bases from J, the gap between germline ends came to 7 bases. Germline V lookup: CDR1 MNHNS, CDR2 SASEGT. The CDR3 has 11 amino acids. The CDR3 sequence: CASTRQETQYF. The CDR3 DNA reads TGTGCCAGTACGCGGCAAGAGACCCAGTACTTC.

This chain uses TRBV10-3 with TRBJ1-3; D gene unclear. Germline CDR1 is ENHRY and CDR2 is SYGVKD. V lost 4 bases and J lost 0, with 25 bases in between. This CDR3 has 20 residues. CDR3 loop: CAISGAPWAGKPPSGNTIYF. In DNA form, the CDR3 reads TGTGCCATCAGTGGGGCCCCGTGGGCAGGAAAACCACCCTCTGGAAACACCATATATTTT.

This rearrangement joins TRBV4-3 to TRBJ2-7, with a weak D call TRBD1 (5 bases). Per germline, CDR1 LGHNA and CDR2 YSLEER. V lost 0 bases to trimming and J lost 4 bases, with 13 bases between them. This CDR3 comprises 15 residues. The CDR3 DNA reads TGCGCCAGCAGCCAAGATCTGGCCAGGGTTTACGAGCAGTACTTC. Protein sequence: CASSQDLARVYEQYF.

The chain links TRBV5-4 to TRBJ2-7, with 11 bases lining up with TRBD2. Looked up from germline, CDR1 is SGHNT and CDR2 is YYREEE (reference sequence). This CDR3 contains 15 residues. With V trimmed by 4 bases and J by 3 bases, 6 bases remained unmatched. The CDR3 sequence is CASSAASGGLYEQYF. The CDR3 coding sequence is TGTGCCAGCAGCGCGGCTAGCGGGGGGCTCTACGAGCAGTACTTC. Based on the CDR3 plus reference TRBV5-4 and TRBJ2-7, the full variable domain is ETGVTQSPTHLIKTRGQQVTLRCSSQSGHNTVSWYQQALGQGPQFIFQYYREEENGRGNFPPRFSGLQFPNYSSELNVNALELDDSALYLCASSAASGGLYEQYFGPGTRLTVT.

The rearrangement uses TRBV27 and TRBJ2-5, with D perhaps matching TRBD1 or TRBD2 (5 bases each). The CDR3 contains 16 residues. CDR1 is MNHEY and CDR2 is SMNVEV in the germline V gene (reference sequence). The V end lost 0 bases, the J end lost 5 bases, and 16 bases lay between the germline ends. Here the CDR3 DNA reads TGTGCCAGCAGTTTATCATCCGGGACGGCGGCCGAGACCCAGTACTTC. It codes for CASSLSSGTAAETQYF.

V gene TRBV5-1 combines with J gene TRBJ1-6; unclear D gene. V shed 0 bases and J shed 10 bases, with 11 bases lying between them. This CDR3 region has 14 residues. From germline, CDR1 is SGHRS and CDR2 YFSETQ. DNA of the CDR3: TGCGCCAGCAGCTTGGGGACTGCAGGCTCACCCCTCCACTTT. Amino acid sequence: CASSLGTAGSPLHF.